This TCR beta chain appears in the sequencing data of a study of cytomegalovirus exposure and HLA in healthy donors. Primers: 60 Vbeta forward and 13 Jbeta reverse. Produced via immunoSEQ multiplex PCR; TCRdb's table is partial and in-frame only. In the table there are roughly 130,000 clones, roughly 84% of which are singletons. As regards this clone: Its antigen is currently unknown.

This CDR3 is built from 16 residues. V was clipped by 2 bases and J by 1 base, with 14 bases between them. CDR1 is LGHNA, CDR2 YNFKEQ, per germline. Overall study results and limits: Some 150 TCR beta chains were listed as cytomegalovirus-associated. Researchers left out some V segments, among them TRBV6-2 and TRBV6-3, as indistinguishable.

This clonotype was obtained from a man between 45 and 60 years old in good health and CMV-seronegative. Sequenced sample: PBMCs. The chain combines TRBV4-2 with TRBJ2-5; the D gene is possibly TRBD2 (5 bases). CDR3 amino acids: CASSQPPQRSQETQYF. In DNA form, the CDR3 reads TGTGCCAGCAGCCAACCCCCTCAGCGGAGCCAAGAGACCCAGTACTTC.